This T cell receptor (beta chain) was identified during a study of neurological immune-mediated disorders (dated by TCRdb to about 2019). Notes on the research overall: Using UMI-based sequencing, the study compared peripheral blood TCR-beta repertoires from patients with HTLV-I-associated myelopathy (HAM/TSP), patients with multiple sclerosis, and healthy controls. The roughly 99 TCR-beta libraries covered PBMC samples along with longitudinal samples, technical triplicates, and paired sorted CD4+ and CD8+ T-cell subsets. Longitudinal HAM/TSP and healthy donors had 3 time-points each (about 3-45 month intervals). The cohort was made up of about 65 subjects, consisting of some 15 HAM/TSP patients, around 35 multiple sclerosis patients and 20 healthy controls.

To note about this clonotype: Its specific antigen is unknown. A much larger clone lies a single base off, so this may be a read error.

Broader findings and caveats from the paper: Expanded clones from different subjects shared no identical CDR3 amino acid sequences, which suggests that TCR-beta repertoires were private in all groups. TCR clonal expansion was highest in HAM/TSP patients and lowest in MS patients, with MS patients falling below even healthy controls.

The time point label corresponds to: longitudinal time-point 2. Unsorted PBMC libraries were generated from 2 million PBMCs stored in RNAlater at -80 °C until RNA extraction. PBMCs were separated from peripheral blood using Ficoll-Hypaque density gradient centrifugation and then cryopreserved in liquid nitrogen. Sequences SGHTA (CDR1) and FQGNSA (CDR2) are obtained from the germline V gene. From its cysteine to its phenylalanine, the CDR3 spans 15 amino acids. Here the CDR3 DNA is all that survives: 45 bases in frame from base 1. For this chain, trimming is 7 bases at the V end and 1 base at the J end, and the number of junction bases without a gene match is 8. cDNA synthesis used template-switch 5'RACE with a primer carrying a 10-nucleotide random unique molecular identifier tagging each TCR transcript. Each sequencing run produced over 180 million TCR-beta sequences covering 15-18 subjects. The RNeasy kit was used to extract total RNA. The KAPA Real-time Library Amplification kit was used to amplify TCR-beta VDJ regions with primers for the TCR constant region and the 5'RACE anchor. Sample indexes and Illumina adaptors were added in a first PCR, after which library yield was increased in a second PCR. After Ampure bead purification, the TCR product of roughly 650 bp was size-selected on a 2% E-gel SizeSelection system. Library quality was checked on a Bioanalyzer, concentration was measured with Qubit, and libraries were quantified with the Kapa Library Quantification kit before pooling. An Illumina HiSeq 2500 sequenced the libraries paired-end 2 x 150 bp. To increase sequence diversity, roughly 24-31% phiX was spiked into each library pool. Turning to the authors' computational methods: The UMI-based MiGEC pipeline processed quality-filtered reads and removed over 80% of raw TCR sequences during error correction. VDJ genes were aligned to IMGT germline references, and each clonotype was defined by a unique CDR3 amino acid sequence together with V-J genes. Clonal expansion, Shannon diversity and CDR3 relatedness were evaluated with VDJtools (CalcPairwiseDistances, ClusterSamples), while phylogenetic trees were built in CLCbio workbench. Using coefficient-of-variation modelling across technical triplicates, the study counted a clone as expanded if it had at least 8 unique UMIs. TCRdb reworked the public reads: Q25 trimming with fastp, MiXCR clone assembly, productive beta chains retained. Here each entry gathers all rows of one CDR3 protein and keeps the most common genes and DNA. The V and J calls, along with clone size, are taken from TCRdb and not from the paper's own processing. Counted in this sample were 70,000 to 95,000 distinct CDR3 sequences; less than 15% of them appeared once. Roughly 4.8% of the sample is held by the ten biggest clonotypes.

Rearrangement joined TRBV7-2 to TRBJ2-3; 7 central bases correspond to TRBD1. The sample comprised PBMCs. The TCR originated in a female donor with HTLV-1-associated myelopathy (HAM/TSP). DNA sequence: TGTGCCAGCAACAAACCCCAGGGGGGCACAGATACGCAGTATTTT. Translated, this is CASNKPQGGTDTQYF.